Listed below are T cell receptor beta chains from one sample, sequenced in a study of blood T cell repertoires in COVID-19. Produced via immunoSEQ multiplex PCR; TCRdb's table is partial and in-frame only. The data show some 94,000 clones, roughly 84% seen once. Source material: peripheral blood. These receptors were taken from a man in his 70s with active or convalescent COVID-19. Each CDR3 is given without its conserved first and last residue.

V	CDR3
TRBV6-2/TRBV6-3	ASSTDRDSGYT
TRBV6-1	ASSETPIRAGENTEAF
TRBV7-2	ASSLERYEQY
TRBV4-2	ASSQAAGTGGAKNTGELF
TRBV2	ASANRDSGYGYT
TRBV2	ASRLTGTRVDEQF
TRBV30	AWSGAGANVLT
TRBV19	ASTKTSGVSNEQF
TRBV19	ASSTRLSETQY
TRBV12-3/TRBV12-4	ASRTGNTEAF
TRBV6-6	ASSYPGSGADEQF
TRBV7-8	ASSSRGAGGRTGGDTQY
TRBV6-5	ASGRAGAYEQY
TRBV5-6	ASSLAQVHTDTQY
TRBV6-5	ASSFNRGPLYEQY
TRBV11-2	ASSLGIYGYT
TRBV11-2	ASSLQGPYTEAF
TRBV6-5	ASWRWPWGYT
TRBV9	ASSVGPSGGALYEQY
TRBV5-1	ASSLEGGGVQETQY
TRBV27	ASSLSGLAGDTQY
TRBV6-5	ASSYRDRGTYEQY